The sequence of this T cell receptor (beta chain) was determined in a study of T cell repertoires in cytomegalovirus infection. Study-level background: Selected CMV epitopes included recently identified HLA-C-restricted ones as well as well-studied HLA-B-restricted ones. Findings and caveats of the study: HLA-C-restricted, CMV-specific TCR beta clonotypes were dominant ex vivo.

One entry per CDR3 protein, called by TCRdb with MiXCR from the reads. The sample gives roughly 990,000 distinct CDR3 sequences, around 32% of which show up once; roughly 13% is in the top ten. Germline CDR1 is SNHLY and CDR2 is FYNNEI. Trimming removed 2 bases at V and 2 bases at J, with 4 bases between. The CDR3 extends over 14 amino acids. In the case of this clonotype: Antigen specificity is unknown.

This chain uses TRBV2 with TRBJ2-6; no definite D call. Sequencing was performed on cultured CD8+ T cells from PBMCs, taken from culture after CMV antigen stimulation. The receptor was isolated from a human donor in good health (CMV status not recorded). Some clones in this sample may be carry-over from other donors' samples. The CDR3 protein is CASSEITGANVLTF. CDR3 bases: TGTGCCAGCAGTGAAATAACTGGGGCCAACGTCCTGACTTTC.